The source of this T cell receptor beta chain is a study of cytomegalovirus exposure and HLA in healthy donors. Study findings and constraints: About 87% or about 30% of the time was how often most TCR beta V segments were productive, according to an earlier analysis. As a later analysis revealed, the rate of TCR association differed by HLA locus, with DRB1 most and HLA-C fewest. A later analysis linked some 17,000 TCR beta sequences to HLA alleles at 0.05 false discovery rate. Common viral pathogens seemed to be connected with several of the most significant clusters, according to a later analysis.

Comment on this clone: Its antigen is as yet unknown.

With 60 Vbeta and 13 Jbeta primers, the PCR was carried out. The protocol was immunoSEQ multiplex PCR, while the TCRdb copy is restricted to in-frame clones and leaves out a portion. The sample's table shows about 160,000 clones. Specimen: PBMCs. The sequence was collected from a man aged 30 to 45 in good health and CMV-seronegative.

Written as DNA, the CDR3 is TGCGCCAGCAGCTTAGTACTAGCGAGCAATGAGCAGTTCTTC. Residues: CASSLVLASNEQFF. The chain uses TRBV5-1 and TRBJ2-1; 7 positions agree with TRBD2. J lost 6 bases, V lost 2 bases, and 5 bases had no gene match. CDR1 is SGHRS, CDR2 YFSETQ, per germline. The CDR3 totals 14 residues.